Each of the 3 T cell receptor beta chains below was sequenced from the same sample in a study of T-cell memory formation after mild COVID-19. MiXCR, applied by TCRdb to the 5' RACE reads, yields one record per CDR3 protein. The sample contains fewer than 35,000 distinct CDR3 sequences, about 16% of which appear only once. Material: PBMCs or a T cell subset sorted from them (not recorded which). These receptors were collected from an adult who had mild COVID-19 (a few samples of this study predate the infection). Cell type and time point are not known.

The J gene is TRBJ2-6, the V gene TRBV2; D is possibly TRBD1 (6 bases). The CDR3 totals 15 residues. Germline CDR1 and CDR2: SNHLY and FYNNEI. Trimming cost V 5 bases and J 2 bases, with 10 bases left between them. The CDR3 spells CASSPRDTGANVLTF. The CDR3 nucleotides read TGTGCCAGCAGTCCTCGGGACACTGGGGCCAACGTCCTGACTTTC.

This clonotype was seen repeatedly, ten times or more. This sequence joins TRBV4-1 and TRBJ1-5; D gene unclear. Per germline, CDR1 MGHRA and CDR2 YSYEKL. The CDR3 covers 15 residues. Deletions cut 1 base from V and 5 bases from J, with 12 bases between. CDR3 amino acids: CASSQVFGVYQPQHF. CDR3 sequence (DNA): TGCGCCAGCAGCCAAGTGTTTGGCGTTTATCAGCCCCAGCATTTT.

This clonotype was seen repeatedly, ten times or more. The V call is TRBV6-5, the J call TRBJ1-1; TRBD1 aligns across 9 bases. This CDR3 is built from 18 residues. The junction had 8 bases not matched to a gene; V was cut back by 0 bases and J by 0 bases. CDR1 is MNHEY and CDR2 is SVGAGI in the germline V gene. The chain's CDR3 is CASSYSSGTGTVNTEAFF. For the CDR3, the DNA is TGTGCCAGCAGTTACTCATCCGGGACAGGGACCGTGAACACTGAAGCTTTCTTT.